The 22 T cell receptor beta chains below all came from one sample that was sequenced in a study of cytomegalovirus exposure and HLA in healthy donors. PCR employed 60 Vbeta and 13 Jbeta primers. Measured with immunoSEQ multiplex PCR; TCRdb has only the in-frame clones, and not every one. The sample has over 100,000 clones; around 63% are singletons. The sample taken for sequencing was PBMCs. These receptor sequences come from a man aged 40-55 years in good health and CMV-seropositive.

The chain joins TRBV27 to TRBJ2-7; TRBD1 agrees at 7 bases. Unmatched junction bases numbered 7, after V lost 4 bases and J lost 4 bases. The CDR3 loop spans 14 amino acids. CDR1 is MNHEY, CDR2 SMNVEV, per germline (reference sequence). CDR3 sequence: CASSSGQAPYEQYF. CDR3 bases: TGTGCCAGCAGTTCCGGACAGGCCCCTTACGAGCAGTACTTC.

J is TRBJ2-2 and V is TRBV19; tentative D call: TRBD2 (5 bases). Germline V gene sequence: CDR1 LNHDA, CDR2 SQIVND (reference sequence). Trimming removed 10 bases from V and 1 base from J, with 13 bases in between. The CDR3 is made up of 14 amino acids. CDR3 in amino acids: CAIPGLRNTGELFF. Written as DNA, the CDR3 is TGTGCCATTCCCGGACTCAGGAACACCGGGGAGCTGTTTTTT.

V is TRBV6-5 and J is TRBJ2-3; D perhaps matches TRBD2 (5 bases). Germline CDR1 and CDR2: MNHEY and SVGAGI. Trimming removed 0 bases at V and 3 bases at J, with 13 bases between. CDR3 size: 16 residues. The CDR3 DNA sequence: TGTGCCAGCAGTTACTCGACTGGACTCGCAACAGATACGCAGTATTTT. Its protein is CASSYSTGLATDTQYF.

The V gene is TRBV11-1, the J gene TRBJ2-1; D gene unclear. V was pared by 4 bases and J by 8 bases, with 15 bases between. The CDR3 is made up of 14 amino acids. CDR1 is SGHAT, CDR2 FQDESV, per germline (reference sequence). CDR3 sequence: CASSSFDRGHEQFF. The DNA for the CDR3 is TGTGCCAGCAGCTCATTTGACCGAGGCCATGAGCAGTTCTTC. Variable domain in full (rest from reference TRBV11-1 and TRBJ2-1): EAEVAQSPRYKITEKSQAVAFWCDPISGHATLYWYRQILGQGPELLVQFQDESVVDDSQLPKDRFSAERLKGVDSTLKIQPAELGDSAMYLCASSSFDRGHEQFFGPGTRLTVL.

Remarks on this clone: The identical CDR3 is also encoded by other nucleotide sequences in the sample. The CDR3 here is CASSPGGNEQFF. The DNA of the CDR3 is TGTGCCAGCAGCCCCGGAGGTAATGAGCAGTTCTTC. The chain carries TRBV6-6 and TRBJ2-1; possibly TRBD2 for D (5 bases). Germline CDR1 and CDR2: MNHNY and SVGAGI (reference sequence). The V gene lost 6 bases and the J gene lost 7 bases, with 10 bases spanning the gap. The CDR3 is 12 residues long.

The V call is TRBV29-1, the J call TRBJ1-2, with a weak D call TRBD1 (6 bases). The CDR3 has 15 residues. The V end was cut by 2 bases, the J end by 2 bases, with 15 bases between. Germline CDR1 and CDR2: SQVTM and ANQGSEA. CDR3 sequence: CSVEHPDTGNYGYTF. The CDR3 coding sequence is TGCAGCGTTGAACATCCTGATACAGGGAACTATGGCTACACCTTC. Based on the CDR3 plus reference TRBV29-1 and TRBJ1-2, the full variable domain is SAVISQKPSRDICQRGTSLTIQCQVDSQVTMMFWYRQQPGQSLTLIATANQGSEATYESGFVIDKFPISRPNLTFSTLTVSNMSPEDSSIYLCSVEHPDTGNYGYTFGSGTRLTVV.

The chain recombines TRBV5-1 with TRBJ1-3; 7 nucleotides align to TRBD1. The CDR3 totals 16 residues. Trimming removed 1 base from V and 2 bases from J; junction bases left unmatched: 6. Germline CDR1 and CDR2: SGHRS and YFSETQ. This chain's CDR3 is CASSLTGALPGNTIYF. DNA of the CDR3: TGCGCCAGCAGCTTGACAGGGGCTCTCCCTGGAAACACCATATATTTT.

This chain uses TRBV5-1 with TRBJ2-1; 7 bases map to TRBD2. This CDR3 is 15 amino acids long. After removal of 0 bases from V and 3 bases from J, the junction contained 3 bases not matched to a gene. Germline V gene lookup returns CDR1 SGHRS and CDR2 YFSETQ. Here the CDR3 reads CASSLDGTNYNEQFF. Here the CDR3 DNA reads TGCGCCAGCAGCTTGGATGGGACTAACTACAATGAGCAGTTCTTC.

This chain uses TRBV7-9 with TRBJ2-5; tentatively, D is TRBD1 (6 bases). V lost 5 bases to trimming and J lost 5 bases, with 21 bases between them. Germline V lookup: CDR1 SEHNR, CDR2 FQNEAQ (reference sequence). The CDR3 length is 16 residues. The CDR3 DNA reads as TGTGCCAGCAGCCGCCCACAGGGAATCGGCGCGGAGACCCAGTACTTC. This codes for CASSRPQGIGAETQYF. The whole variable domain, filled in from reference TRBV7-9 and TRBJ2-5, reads DTGVSQNPRHKITKRGQNVTFRCDPISEHNRLYWYRQTLGQGPEFLTYFQNEAQLEKSRLLSDRFSAERPKGSFSTLEIQRTEQGDSAMYLCASSRPQGIGAETQYFGPGTRLLVL.

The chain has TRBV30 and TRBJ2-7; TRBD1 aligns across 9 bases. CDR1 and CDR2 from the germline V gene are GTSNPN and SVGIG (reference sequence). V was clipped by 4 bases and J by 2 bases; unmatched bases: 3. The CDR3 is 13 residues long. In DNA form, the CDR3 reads TGTGCCTGGACCGGGACAGGGACCTACGAGCAGTACTTC. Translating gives CAWTGTGTYEQYF.

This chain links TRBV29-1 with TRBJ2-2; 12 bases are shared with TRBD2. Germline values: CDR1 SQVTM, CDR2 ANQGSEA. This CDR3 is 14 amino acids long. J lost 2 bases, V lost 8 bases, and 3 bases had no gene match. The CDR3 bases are TGCAGCACTAGCGGGAGGTCTAACACCGGGGAGCTGTTTTTT. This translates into CSTSGRSNTGELFF.

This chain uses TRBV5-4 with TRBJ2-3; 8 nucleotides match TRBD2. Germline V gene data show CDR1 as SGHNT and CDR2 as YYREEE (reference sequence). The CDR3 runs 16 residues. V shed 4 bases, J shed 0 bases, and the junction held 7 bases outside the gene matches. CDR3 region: CASSLTTSASTDTQYF. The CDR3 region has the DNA TGTGCCAGCAGCCTAACGACTAGCGCGAGCACAGATACGCAGTATTTT. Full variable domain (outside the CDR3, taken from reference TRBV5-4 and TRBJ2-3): ETGVTQSPTHLIKTRGQQVTLRCSSQSGHNTVSWYQQALGQGPQFIFQYYREEENGRGNFPPRFSGLQFPNYSSELNVNALELDDSALYLCASSLTTSASTDTQYFGPGTRLTVL.

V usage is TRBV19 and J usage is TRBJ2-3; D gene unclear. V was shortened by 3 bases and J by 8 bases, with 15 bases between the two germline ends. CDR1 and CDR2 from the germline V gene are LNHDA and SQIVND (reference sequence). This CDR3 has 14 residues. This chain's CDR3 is CASSIHHESRTQYF. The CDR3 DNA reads TGTGCCAGTAGTATCCACCATGAGTCCCGTACGCAGTATTTT.

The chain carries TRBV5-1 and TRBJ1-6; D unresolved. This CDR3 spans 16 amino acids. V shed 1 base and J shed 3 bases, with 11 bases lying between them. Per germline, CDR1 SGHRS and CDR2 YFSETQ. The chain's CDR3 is CASSLWQADYNSPLHF. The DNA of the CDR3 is TGCGCCAGCAGCTTGTGGCAGGCAGACTATAATTCACCCCTCCACTTT. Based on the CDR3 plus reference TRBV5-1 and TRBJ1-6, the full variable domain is KAGVTQTPRYLIKTRGQQVTLSCSPISGHRSVSWYQQTPGQGLQFLFEYFSETQRNKGNFPGRFSGRQFSNSRSEMNVSTLELGDSALYLCASSLWQADYNSPLHFGNGTRLTVT.

CDR3 coding DNA: TGTGCCAGCAGCTTCATCGACAGCTATGGCTACACCTTC. Translated, it gives CASSFIDSYGYTF. The gene calls are TRBV6-5 and TRBJ1-2; possible D gene TRBD1, 5 bases. V lost 6 bases and J lost 4, with 12 bases in between. The length of the CDR3 is 13 residues. CDR1 MNHEY and CDR2 SVGAGI come from the germline V gene.

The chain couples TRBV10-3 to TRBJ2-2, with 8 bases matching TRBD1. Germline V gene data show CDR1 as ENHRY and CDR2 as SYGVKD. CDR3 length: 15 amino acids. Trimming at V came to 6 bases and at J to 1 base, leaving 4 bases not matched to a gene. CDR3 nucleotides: TGTGCCATCAGCACCGACAGGGGGAACACCGGGGAGCTGTTTTTT. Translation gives CAISTDRGNTGELFF.

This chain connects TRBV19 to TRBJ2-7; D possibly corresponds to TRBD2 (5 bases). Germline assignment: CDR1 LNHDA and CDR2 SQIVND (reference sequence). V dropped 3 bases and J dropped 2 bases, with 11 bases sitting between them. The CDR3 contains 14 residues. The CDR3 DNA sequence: TGTGCCAGTAGTATCAACGGGATCACCTACGAGCAGTACTTC. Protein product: CASSINGITYEQYF.

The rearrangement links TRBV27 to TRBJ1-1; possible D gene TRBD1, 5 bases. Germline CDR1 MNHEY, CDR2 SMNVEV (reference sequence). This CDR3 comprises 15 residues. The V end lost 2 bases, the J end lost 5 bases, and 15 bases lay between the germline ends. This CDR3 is CASSLQGLGSTEAFF. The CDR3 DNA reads TGTGCCAGCAGTTTACAGGGATTGGGAAGTACTGAAGCTTTCTTT.

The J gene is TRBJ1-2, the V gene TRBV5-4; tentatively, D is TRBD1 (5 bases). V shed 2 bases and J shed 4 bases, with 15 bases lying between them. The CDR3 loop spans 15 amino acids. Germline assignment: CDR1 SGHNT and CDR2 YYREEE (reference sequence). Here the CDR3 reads CASSLGGGERYGYTF. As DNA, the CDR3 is TGTGCCAGCAGCTTAGGTGGGGGGGAACGCTATGGCTACACCTTC. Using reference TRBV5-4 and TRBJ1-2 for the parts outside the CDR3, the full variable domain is ETGVTQSPTHLIKTRGQQVTLRCSSQSGHNTVSWYQQALGQGPQFIFQYYREEENGRGNFPPRFSGLQFPNYSSELNVNALELDDSALYLCASSLGGGERYGYTFGSGTRLTVV.

The CDR3 reads CASSPGGTGWNEKLFF. CDR3 sequence (DNA): TGCGCCAGCAGCCCGGGGGGGACAGGGTGGAATGAAAAACTGTTTTTT. The genes are TRBV5-1 and TRBJ1-4, with TRBD1 identical over 9 bases. Germline CDR1 SGHRS, CDR2 YFSETQ. The CDR3 has 16 amino acids. After removal of 4 bases from V and 5 bases from J, the junction contained 9 bases not matched to a gene.

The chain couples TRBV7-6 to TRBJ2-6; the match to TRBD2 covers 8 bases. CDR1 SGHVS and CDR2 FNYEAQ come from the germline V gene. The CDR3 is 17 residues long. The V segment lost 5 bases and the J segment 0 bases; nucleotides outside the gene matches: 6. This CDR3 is CASSPRRGGSGANVLTF. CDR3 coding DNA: TGTGCCAGCAGCCCAAGACGGGGGGGCTCTGGGGCCAACGTCCTGACTTTC.

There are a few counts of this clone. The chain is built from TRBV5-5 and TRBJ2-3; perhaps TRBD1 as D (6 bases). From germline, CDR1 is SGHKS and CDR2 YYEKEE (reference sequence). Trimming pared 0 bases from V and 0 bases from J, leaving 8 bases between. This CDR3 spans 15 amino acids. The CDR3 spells CASSLGTASTDTQYF. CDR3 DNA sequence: TGTGCCAGCAGCTTGGGGACAGCTAGCACAGATACGCAGTATTTT.